What follows describes a single TCR beta chain. What it binds is unknown. A much larger clone differs by one base, so this may be a read error. The data were obtained in a study of T cell repertoires in cytomegalovirus infection. Whole-study context: Signatures in public TCR beta sequences pointed to both CMV infection and matching HLA type.

TCRdb reprocessed the reads with MiXCR, giving one entry per CDR3 protein. The data hold 400,000 to 550,000 distinct CDR3 sequences, with approximately 10% observed a single time. CDR3 length equals 9 residues. Germline CDR1 reads SGHAT; CDR2 reads FQNNGV. Study observations and caveats: It was HLA-C-restricted CMV-specific TCR beta clonotypes that dominated the response ex vivo. Totalled public TCR beta family frequency picked out people who carried CMV plus the relevant HLA.

The J gene is TRBJ2-7, the V gene TRBV11-2; D ambiguous. The sequenced sample was PBMCs. The source of this sequence is a human donor in good health (CMV status not recorded). Some clones in this sample may be carry-over from other donors' samples. The CDR3 spells CTSSLREYF. CDR3 nucleotides: TGTACCAGCAGCTTACGTGAGTACTTC.